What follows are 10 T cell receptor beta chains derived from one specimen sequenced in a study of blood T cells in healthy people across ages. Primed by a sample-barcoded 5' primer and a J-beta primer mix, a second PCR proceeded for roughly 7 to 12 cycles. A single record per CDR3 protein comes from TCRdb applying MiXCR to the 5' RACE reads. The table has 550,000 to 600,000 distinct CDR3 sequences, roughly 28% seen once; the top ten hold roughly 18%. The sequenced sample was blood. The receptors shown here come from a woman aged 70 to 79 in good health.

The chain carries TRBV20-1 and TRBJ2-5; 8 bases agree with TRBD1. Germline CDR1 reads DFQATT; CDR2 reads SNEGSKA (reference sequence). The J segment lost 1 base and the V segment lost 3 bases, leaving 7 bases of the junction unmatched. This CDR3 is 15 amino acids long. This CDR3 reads CSASRTGFGQETQYF. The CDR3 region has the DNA TGCAGTGCTAGCCGGACAGGGTTTGGCCAAGAGACCCAGTACTTC.

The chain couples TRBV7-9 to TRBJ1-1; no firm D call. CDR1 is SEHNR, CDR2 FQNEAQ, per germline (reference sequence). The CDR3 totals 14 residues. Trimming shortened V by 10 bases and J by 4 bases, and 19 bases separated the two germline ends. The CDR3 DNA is TGTGCCACGAGGCGAGGAGGGTCTGGCACTGAAGCTTTCTTT. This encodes CATRRGGSGTEAFF.

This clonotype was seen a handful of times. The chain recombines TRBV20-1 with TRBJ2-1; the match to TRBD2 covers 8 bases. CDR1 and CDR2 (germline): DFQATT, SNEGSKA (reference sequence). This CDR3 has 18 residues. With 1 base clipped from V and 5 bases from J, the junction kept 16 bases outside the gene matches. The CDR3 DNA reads TGCAGTGCTAGAGTTCAGCGGGGGCCTACCTTTTTGGACAATGAGCAGTTCTTC. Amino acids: CSARVQRGPTFLDNEQFF.

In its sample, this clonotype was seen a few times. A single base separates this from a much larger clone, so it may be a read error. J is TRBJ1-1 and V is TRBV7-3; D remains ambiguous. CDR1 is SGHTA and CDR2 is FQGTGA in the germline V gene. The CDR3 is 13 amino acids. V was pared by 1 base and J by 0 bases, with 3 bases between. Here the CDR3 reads CASSLMMNTEAFF. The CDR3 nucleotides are TGTGCCAGCAGCTTAATGATGAACACTGAAGCTTTCTTT. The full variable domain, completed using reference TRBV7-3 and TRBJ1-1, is GAGVSQTPSNKVTEKGKYVELRCDPISGHTALYWYRQSLGQGPEFLIYFQGTGAADDSGLPNDRFFAVRPEGSVSTLKIQRTERGDSAVYLCASSLMMNTEAFFGQGTRLTVV.

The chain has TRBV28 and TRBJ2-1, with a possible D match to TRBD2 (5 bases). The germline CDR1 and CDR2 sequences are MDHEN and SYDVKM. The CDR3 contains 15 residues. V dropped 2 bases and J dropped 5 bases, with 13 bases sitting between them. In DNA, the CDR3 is TGTGCCAGCAGTTTACCCTCGGGAAGAAACAATGAGCAGTTCTTC. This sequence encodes CASSLPSGRNNEQFF.

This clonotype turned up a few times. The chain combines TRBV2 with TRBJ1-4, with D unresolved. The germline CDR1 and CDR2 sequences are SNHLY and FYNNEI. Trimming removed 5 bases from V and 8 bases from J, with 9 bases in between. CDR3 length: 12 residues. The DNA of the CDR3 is TGTGCCAGCAGTTCCTTCGGCGAAAAACTGTTTTTT. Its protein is CASSSFGEKLFF.

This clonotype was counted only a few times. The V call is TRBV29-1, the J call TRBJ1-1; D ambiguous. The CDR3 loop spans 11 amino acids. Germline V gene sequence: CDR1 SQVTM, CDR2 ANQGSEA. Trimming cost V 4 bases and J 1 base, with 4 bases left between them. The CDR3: CSVVQNTEAFF. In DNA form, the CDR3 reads TGCAGCGTTGTACAGAACACTGAAGCTTTCTTT.

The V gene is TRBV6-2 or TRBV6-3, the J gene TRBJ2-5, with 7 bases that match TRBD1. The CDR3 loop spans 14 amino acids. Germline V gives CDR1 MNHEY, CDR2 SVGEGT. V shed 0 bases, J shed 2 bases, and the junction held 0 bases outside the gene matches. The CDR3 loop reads CASSYSDRQETQYF. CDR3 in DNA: TGTGCCAGCAGTTACTCGGACAGGCAAGAGACCCAGTACTTC.

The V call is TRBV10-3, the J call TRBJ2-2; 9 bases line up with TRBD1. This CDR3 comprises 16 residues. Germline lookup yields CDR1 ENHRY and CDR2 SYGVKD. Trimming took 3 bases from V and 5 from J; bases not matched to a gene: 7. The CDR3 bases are TGTGCCATCAGTGAAACGGGACAGGGAGAGACCGGGGAGCTGTTTTTT. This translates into CAISETGQGETGELFF.

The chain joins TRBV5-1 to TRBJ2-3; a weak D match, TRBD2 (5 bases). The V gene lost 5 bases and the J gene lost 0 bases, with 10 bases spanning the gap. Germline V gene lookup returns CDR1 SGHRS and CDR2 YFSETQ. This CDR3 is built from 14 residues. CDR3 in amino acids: CASRRATSTDTQYF. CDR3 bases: TGCGCCAGCAGGCGGGCAACTAGCACAGATACGCAGTATTTT.